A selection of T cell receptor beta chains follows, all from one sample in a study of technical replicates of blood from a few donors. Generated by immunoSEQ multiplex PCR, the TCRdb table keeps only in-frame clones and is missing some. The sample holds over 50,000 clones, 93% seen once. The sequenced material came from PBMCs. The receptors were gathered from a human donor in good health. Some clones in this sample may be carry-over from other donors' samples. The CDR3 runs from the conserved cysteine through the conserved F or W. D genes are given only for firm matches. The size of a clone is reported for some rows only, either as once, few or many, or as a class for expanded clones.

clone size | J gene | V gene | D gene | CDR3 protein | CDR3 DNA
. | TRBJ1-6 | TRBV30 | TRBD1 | CAWGSRRTGYSPLHF | TGTGCCTGGGGATCTAGGAGGACAGGGTATTCACCCCTCCACTTT
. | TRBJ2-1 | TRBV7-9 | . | CASSLTGSNEQFF | TGTGCCAGCAGCTTAACCGGGAGCAATGAGCAGTTCTTC
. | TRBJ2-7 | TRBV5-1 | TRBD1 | CASSLAPGQGHSYEQYF | TGCGCCAGCAGCTTGGCGCCGGGACAGGGCCATTCCTACGAGCAGTACTTC
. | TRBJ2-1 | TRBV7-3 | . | CASSLTRDSEQFF | TGTGCCAGCAGCTTAACGAGGGACTCTGAGCAGTTCTTC
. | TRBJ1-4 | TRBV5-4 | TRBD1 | CASSRQGTTNEKLFF | TGTGCCAGCAGTCGACAGGGCACAACTAATGAAAAACTGTTTTTT
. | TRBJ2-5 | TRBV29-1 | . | CSVLTQRVETQYF | TGCAGCGTTCTCACCCAGCGGGTCGAGACCCAGTACTTC
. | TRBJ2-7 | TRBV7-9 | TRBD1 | CASSPTPTGRLSYEQYF | TGTGCCAGCAGCCCAACCCCGACAGGGCGCCTTTCCTACGAGCAGTACTTC
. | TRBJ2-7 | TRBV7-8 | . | CASSLQGNEQYF | TGTGCCAGCAGCCTACAGGGAAACGAGCAGTACTTC
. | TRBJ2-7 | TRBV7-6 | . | CASSLGGGGFYEQYF | TGTGCCAGCAGCTTGGGGGGTGGCGGATTCTACGAGCAGTACTTC
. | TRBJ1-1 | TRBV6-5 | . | CASIQGRGNTEAFF | TGTGCCAGCATCCAGGGCAGGGGGAACACTGAAGCTTTCTTT
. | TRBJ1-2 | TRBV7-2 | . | CASSSTTYNYGYTF | TGTGCCAGCAGCTCCACCACCTACAACTATGGCTACACCTTC
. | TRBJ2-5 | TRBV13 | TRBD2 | CASSFAWRGKETQYF | TGTGCCAGCAGCTTCGCTTGGCGGGGGAAAGAGACCCAGTACTTC
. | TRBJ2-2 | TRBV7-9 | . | CASRGTGELFF | TGTGCCAGCCGGGGCACCGGGGAGCTGTTTTTT
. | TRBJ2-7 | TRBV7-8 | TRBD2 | CASSLVISGRLLYEQYF | TGTGCCAGCAGCTTAGTAATTTCCGGGAGGCTCCTCTACGAGCAGTACTTC
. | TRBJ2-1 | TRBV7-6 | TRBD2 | CASSPPGGAYNEQFF | TGTGCCAGCAGCCCTCCCGGGGGGGCGTACAATGAGCAGTTCTTC
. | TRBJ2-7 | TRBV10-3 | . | CASQGGDTYEQYF | TGTGCCTCTCAAGGGGGGGACACCTACGAGCAGTACTTC
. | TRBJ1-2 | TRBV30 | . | CAWSPSTSGGYTF | TGTGCCTGGAGTCCATCCACCTCGGGGGGCTACACCTTC
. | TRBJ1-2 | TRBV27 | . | CASKRALSANYGYTF | TGTGCCAGCAAACGAGCGCTCTCTGCTAACTATGGCTACACCTTC
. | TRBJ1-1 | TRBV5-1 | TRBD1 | CASSKGTGNTEAFF | TGCGCCAGCAGCAAAGGGACAGGGAACACTGAAGCTTTCTTT
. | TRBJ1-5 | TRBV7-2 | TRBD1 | CASSLDRVRQPQHF | TGTGCCAGCAGTCTAGACAGGGTGCGGCAGCCCCAGCATTTT
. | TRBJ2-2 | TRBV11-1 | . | CASSLAGTSTGELFF | TGTGCCAGCAGCTTAGCTGGCACAAGCACCGGGGAGCTGTTTTTT
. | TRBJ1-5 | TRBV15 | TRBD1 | CATSSPGQGNQPQHF | TGTGCCACCAGCAGCCCGGGACAGGGTAATCAGCCCCAGCATTTT
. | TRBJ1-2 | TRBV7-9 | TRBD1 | CASSFGQGVEYGYTF | TGTGCCAGCAGCTTCGGACAGGGGGTTGAGTATGGCTACACCTTC
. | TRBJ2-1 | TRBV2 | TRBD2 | CAEGTSGGGEQFF | TGTGCAGAAGGGACTAGCGGCGGTGGGGAGCAGTTCTTC
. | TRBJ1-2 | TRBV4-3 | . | CASSQDTSGDFYGYTF | TGCGCCAGCAGCCAAGATACGAGTGGGGACTTCTATGGCTACACCTTC
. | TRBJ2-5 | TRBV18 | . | CASSPGLQETQYF | TGTGCCAGCTCACCCGGTCTCCAAGAGACCCAGTACTTC
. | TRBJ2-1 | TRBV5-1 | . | CASSLGVLEGDEQFF | TGCGCCAGCAGCTTGGGGGTACTAGAGGGGGATGAGCAGTTCTTC
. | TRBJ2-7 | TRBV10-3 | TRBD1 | CAISEGDRVNEQYF | TGTGCCATCAGTGAGGGGGACAGGGTAAACGAGCAGTACTTC
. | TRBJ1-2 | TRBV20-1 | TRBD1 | CSAGTEGYTF | TGCAGTGCTGGGACAGAGGGCTACACCTTC
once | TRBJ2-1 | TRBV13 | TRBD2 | CASSPSSGGRVNEQFF | TGTGCCAGCAGCCCCTCTAGCGGGGGGAGAGTAAATGAGCAGTTCTTC
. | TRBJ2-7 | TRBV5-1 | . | CASSPLIANSYEQYF | TGCGCCAGCAGCCCCCTGATCGCTAACTCCTACGAGCAGTACTTC
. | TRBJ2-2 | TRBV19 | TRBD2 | CASSIAGGAGTGELFF | TGTGCCAGTAGTATAGCCGGGGGGGCTGGCACCGGGGAGCTGTTTTTT
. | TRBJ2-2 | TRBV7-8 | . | CASSLYQGRTGELFF | TGTGCCAGCAGCTTATATCAGGGGCGTACCGGGGAGCTGTTTTTT
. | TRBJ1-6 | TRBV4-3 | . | CASSQDPGTRSPLHF | TGCGCCAGCAGCCAAGATCCAGGGACTCGGTCACCCCTCCACTTT
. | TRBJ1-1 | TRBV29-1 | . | CSGGGNTEAFF | TGCAGCGGGGGGGGGAACACTGAAGCTTTCTTT